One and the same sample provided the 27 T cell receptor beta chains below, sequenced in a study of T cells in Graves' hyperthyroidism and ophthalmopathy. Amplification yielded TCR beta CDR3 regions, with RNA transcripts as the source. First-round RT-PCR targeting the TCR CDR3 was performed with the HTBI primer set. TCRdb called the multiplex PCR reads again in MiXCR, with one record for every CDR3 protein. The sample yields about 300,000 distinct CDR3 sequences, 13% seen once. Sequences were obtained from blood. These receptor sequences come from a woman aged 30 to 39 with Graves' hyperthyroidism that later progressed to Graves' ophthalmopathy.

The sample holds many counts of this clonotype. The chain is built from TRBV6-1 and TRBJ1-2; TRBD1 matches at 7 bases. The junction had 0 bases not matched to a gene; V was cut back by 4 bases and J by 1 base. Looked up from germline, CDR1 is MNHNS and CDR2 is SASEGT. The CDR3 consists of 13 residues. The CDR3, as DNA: TGTGCCAGCAGTGGACAGGGTAACTATGGCTACACCTTC. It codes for CASSGQGNYGYTF.

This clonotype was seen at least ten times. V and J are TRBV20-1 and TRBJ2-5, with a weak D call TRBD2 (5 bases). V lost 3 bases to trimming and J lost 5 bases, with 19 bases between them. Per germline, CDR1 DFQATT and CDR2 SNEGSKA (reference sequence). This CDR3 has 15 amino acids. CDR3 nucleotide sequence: TGCAGTGCTAGTCTAAATTCTCCGGGGAAGGAGACCCAGTACTTC. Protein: CSASLNSPGKETQYF.

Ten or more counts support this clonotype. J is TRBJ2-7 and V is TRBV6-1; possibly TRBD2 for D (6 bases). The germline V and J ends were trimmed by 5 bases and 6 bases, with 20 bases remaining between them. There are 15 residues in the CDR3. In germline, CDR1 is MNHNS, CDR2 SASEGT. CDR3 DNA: TGTGCCAGCAGTCCCCCGGGACTCAGTAAGCCCGAGCAGTACTTC. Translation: CASSPPGLSKPEQYF.

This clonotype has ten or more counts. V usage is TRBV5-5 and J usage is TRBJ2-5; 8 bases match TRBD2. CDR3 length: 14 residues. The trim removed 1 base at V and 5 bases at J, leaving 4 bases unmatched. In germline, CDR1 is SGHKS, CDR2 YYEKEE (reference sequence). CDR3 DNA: TGTGCCAGCAGCTTGAACCCGGGAGGGGAGACCCAGTACTTC. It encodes CASSLNPGGETQYF. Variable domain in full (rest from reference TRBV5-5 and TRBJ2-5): DAGVTQSPTHLIKTRGQQVTLRCSPISGHKSVSWYQQVLGQGPQFIFQYYEKEERGRGNFPDRFSARQFPNYSSELNVNALLLGDSALYLCASSLNPGGETQYFGPGTRLLVL.

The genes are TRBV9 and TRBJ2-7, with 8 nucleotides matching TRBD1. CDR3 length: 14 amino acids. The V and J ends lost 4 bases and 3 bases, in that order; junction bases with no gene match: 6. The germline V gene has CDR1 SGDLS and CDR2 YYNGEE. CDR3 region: CASSPRQGFYEQYF. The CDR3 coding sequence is TGTGCCAGCAGCCCACGACAGGGGTTCTACGAGCAGTACTTC. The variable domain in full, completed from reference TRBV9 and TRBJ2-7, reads DSGVTQTPKHLITATGQRVTLRCSPRSGDLSVYWYQQSLDQGLQFLIQYYNGEERAKGNILERFSAQQFPDLHSELNLSSLELGDSALYFCASSPRQGFYEQYFGPGTRLTVT.

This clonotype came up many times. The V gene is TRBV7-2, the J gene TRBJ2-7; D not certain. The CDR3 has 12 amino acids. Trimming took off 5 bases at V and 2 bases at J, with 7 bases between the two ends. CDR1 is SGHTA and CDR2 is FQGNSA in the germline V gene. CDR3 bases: TGTGCCAGCAGCCCCGATCCCTACGAGCAGTACTTC. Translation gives CASSPDPYEQYF.

CDR3 loop: CSAITGTGDFGYGYTF. In DNA, the CDR3 is TGCAGTGCTATAACCGGGACAGGGGATTTTGGCTATGGCTACACCTTC. The rearrangement links TRBV20-1 to TRBJ1-2, with 10 nucleotides matching TRBD1. The CDR3 totals 16 residues. V was pared by 4 bases and J by 4 bases, with 12 bases of the junction left unmatched. Germline lookup yields CDR1 DFQATT and CDR2 SNEGSKA (reference sequence).

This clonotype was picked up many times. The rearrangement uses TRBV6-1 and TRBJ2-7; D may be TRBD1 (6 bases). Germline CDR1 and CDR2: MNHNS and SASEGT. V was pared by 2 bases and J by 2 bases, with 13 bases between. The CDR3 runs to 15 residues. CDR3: CASSESAGDAYEQYF. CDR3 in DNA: TGTGCCAGCAGTGAATCGGCAGGGGATGCCTACGAGCAGTACTTC.

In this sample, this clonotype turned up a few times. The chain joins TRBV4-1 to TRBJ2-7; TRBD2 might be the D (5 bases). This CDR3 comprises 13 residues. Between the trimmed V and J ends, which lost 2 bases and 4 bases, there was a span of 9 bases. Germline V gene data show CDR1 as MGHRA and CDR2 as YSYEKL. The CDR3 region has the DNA TGCGCCAGCAGCCAAACGACGGGGTACGAGCAGTACTTC. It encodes CASSQTTGYEQYF.

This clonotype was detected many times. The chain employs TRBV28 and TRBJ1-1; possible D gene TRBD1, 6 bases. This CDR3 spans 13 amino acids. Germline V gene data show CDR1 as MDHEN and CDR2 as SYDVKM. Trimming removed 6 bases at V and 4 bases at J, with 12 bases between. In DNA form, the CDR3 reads TGTGCCAGCAGGTCAGGGGTGGGCACTGAAGCTTTCTTT. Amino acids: CASRSGVGTEAFF.

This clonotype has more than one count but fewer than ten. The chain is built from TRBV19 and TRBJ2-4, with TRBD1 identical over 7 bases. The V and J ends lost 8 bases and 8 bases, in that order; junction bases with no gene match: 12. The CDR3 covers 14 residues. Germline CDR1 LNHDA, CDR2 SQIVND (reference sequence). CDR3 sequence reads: CASRQGRLGDIQYF. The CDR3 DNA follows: TGTGCCAGTCGACAGGGTCGGCTAGGCGACATTCAGTACTTC.

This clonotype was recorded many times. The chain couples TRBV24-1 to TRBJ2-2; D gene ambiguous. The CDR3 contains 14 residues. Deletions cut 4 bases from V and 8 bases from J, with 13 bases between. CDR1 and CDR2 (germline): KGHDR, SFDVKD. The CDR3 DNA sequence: TGTGCCACCAGTGACATTCTACGGTCGGGGGAGCTGTTTTTT. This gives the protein CATSDILRSGELFF.

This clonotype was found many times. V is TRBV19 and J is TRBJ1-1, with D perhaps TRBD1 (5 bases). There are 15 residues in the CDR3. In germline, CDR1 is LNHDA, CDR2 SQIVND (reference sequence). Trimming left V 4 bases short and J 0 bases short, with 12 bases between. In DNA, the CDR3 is TGTGCCAGTAGTACCCAAACAGGTCTGAACACTGAAGCTTTCTTT. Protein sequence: CASSTQTGLNTEAFF.

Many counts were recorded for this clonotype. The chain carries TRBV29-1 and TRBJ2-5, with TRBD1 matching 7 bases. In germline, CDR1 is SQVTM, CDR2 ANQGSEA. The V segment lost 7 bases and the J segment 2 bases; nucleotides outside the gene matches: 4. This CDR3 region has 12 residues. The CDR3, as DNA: TGCAGCGCCTCCAGGGGGCAAGAGACCCAGTACTTC. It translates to CSASRGQETQYF.

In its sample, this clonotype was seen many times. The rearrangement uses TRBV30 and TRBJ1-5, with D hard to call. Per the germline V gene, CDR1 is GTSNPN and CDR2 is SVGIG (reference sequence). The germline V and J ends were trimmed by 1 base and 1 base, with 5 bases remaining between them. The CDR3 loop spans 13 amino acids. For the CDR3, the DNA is TGTGCCTGGAGTGGCTTAAGCAATCAGCCCCAGCATTTT. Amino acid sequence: CAWSGLSNQPQHF.

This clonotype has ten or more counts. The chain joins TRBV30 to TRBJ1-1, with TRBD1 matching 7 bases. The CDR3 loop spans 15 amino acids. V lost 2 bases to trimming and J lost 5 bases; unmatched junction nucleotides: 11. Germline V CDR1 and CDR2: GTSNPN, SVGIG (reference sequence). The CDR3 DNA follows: TGTGCCTGGAGTTGGACAGGTGTGTCGGAAACTGAAGCTTTCTTT. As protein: CAWSWTGVSETEAFF.

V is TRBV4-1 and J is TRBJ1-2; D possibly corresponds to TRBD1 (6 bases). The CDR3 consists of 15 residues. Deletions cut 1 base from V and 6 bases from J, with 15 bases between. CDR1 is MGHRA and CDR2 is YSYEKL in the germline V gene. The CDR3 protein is CASSQGLRGAHGYTF. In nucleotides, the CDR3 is TGCGCCAGCAGCCAAGGTTTGCGGGGGGCCCATGGCTACACCTTC.

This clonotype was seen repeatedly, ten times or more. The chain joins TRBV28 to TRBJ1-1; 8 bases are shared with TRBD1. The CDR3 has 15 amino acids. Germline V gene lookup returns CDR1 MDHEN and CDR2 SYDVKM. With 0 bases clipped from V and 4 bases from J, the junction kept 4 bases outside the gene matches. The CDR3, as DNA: TGTGCCAGCAGTTTATGGCACAGGGGGGTCACTGAAGCTTTCTTT. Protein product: CASSLWHRGVTEAFF.

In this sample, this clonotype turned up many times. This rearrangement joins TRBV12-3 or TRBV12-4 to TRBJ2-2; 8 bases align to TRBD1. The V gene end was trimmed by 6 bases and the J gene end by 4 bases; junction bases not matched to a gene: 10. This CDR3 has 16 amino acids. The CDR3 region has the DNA TGTGCCAGCAGGTCGCCCAGGCAGGGGGCCACCGGGGAGCTGTTTTTT. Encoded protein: CASRSPRQGATGELFF.

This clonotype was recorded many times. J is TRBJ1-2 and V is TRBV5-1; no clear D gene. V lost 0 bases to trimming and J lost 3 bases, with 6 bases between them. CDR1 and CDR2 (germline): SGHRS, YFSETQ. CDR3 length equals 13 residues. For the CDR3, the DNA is TGCGCCAGCAGCTTGGAGCTATACTATGGCTACACCTTC. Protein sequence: CASSLELYYGYTF. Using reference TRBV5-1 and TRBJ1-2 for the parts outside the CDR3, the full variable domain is KAGVTQTPRYLIKTRGQQVTLSCSPISGHRSVSWYQQTPGQGLQFLFEYFSETQRNKGNFPGRFSGRQFSNSRSEMNVSTLELGDSALYLCASSLELYYGYTFGSGTRLTVV.

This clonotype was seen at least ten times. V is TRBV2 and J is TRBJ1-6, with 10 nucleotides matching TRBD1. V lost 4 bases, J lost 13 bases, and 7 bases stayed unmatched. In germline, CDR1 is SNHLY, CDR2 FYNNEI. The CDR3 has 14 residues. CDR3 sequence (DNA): TGTGCCAGCAGTGGACAGGGGGCTTCCCCCCCCCTCCACTTT. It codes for CASSGQGASPPLHF.

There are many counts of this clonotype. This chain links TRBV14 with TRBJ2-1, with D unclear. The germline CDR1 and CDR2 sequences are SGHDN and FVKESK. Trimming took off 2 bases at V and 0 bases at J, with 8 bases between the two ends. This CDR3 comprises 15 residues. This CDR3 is CASSQTVSSYNEQFF. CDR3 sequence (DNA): TGTGCCAGCAGCCAAACGGTTAGCTCCTACAATGAGCAGTTCTTC.

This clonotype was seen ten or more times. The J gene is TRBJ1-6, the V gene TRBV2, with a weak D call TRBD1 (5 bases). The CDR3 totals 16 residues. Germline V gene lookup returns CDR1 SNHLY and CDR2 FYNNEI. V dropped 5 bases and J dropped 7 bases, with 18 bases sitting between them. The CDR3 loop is CASSLTGTPGNSPLHF. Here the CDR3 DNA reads TGTGCCAGCAGTCTTACCGGGACCCCGGGGAATTCACCCCTCCACTTT.

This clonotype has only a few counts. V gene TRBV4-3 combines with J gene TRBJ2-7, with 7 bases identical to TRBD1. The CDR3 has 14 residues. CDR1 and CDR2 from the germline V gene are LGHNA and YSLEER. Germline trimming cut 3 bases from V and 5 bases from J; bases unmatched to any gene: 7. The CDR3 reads CASSQFDREDEQYF. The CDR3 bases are TGCGCCAGCAGCCAGTTCGACAGGGAAGACGAGCAGTACTTC.

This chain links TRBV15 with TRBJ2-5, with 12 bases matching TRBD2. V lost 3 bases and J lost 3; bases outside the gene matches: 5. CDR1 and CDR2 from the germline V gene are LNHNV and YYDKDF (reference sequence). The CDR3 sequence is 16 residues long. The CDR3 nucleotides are TGTGCCACCAGCAGGACCCTAGCGGGAGGGAAAGAGACCCAGTACTTC. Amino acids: CATSRTLAGGKETQYF.

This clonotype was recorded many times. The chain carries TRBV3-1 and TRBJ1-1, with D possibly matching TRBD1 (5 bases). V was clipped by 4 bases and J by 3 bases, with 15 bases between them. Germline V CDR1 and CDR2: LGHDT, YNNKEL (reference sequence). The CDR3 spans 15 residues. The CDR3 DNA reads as TGTGCCAGCAGCCCAGCAGGACAACTGTACACTGAAGCTTTCTTT. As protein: CASSPAGQLYTEAFF.

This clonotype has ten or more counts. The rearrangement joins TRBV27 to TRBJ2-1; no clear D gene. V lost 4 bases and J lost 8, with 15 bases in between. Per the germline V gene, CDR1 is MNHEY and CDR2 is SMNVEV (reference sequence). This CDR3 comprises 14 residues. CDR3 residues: CASSSTNGGHEQFF. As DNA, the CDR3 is TGTGCCAGCAGTTCTACGAATGGTGGCCATGAGCAGTTCTTC.